The rows below give T cell receptor beta chains drawn from one sample of a study of read filtering for tumor transcriptome and immune sequencing. TCRdb re-derived calls from the reads in MiXCR, one entry per CDR3 protein. The sample contains 40,000 or so distinct CDR3 sequences, around 15% of which appear only once. Specimen: a population of CD138-negative cells sorted from bone marrow. The receptors derive from a donor aged 40 or over with multiple myeloma. Each CDR3 is given with its conserved first and last residue. Fields, in order: D gene, V gene, clone size, J gene, CDR3 DNA, CDR3 protein. D genes are given only for firm matches. A row's size may be missing; if present it is once, few, many or a size class.

.	TRBV25-1	many	TRBJ2-6	TGTGCCAGCAGTAGCTCTGGGGCCAACGTCCTGACTTTC	CASSSSGANVLTF
.	TRBV28	many	TRBJ1-1	TGTGCCACACTGGAGCGTCAAGCCGGAGGAGCTTTCTTT	CATLERQAGGAFF
.	TRBV4-1	many	TRBJ1-5	TGCGCCAGCAGCCAAGACGATTGGGTGGGCAATCAGCCCCAGCATTTT	CASSQDDWVGNQPQHF
TRBD2	TRBV7-2	medium-sized	TRBJ2-1	TGTGCCAGCAGCTTAGGCGGGGGGGACTACAATGAGCAGTTCTTC	CASSLGGGDYNEQFF
.	TRBV7-9	few	TRBJ1-3	TGTGCCAGCAGCTCAGCCAGGGGAAACACCATATATTTT	CASSSARGNTIYF
.	TRBV29-1	many	TRBJ2-5	TGCAGCGCAAAGGCGGGGGCATGGGAGACCCAGTACTTC	CSAKAGAWETQYF
.	TRBV7-9	many	TRBJ2-3	TGTGCCAGCAGCGTAACTAGCAACACAGATACGCAGTATTTT	CASSVTSNTDTQYF
.	TRBV6-2/TRBV6-3	.	TRBJ1-2	TGTGCCAGCAGTTACTCTACAACCTATGGCTACACCTTC	CASSYSTTYGYTF
.	TRBV28	many	TRBJ2-3	TGTGCCAGCACACCCAGACCAGATACGCAGTATTTT	CASTPRPDTQYF
.	TRBV6-2/TRBV6-3	many	TRBJ2-6	TGTGCCAGCAGCCGAACTGGGGCCAACGTCCTGACTTTC	CASSRTGANVLTF
TRBD1	TRBV7-2	many	TRBJ1-1	TGTGCCAGCAGCACCCAGGGGGCTAGGACTGAAGCTTTCTTT	CASSTQGARTEAFF
.	TRBV27	many	TRBJ1-5	TGTGCCAGCAGCATCGACCCCTGGGGAGTTCAGCCCCAGCATTTT	CASSIDPWGVQPQHF
TRBD2	TRBV6-1	many	TRBJ2-1	TGTGCCAGCAGTGAAGGACTAGCGGTCTACAATGAGCAGTTCTTC	CASSEGLAVYNEQFF
TRBD1	TRBV29-1	many	TRBJ2-3	TGCAGCGGGGGACAGGCAGATACGCAGTATTTT	CSGGQADTQYF
.	TRBV11-3	many	TRBJ2-1	TGTGCCAGCAGCTTAGATCCAGGGATGGGGAACAATGAGCAGTTCTTC	CASSLDPGMGNNEQFF
TRBD1	TRBV11-2	many	TRBJ2-2	TGTGCCAGCAGCTCCGCTCGACAGGGGGCCACCGGGGAGCTGTTTTTT	CASSSARQGATGELFF
.	TRBV7-2	.	TRBJ1-3	TGTGCCAGCAGCTTAGCGGGGGGCTCTGGAAACACCATATATTTT	CASSLAGGSGNTIYF
.	TRBV27	many	TRBJ1-1	TGTGCCAGCAGTTTGAAGGCTGGGGGCAACACTGAAGCTTTCTTT	CASSLKAGGNTEAFF
.	TRBV7-9	many	TRBJ1-1	TGTGCCAGCAGCCCATCTCCGAACACTGAAGCTTTCTTT	CASSPSPNTEAFF
.	TRBV27	many	TRBJ1-5	TGTGCCAGCAGGTCAGCCGGTCGCAGCAATCAGCCCCAGCATTTT	CASRSAGRSNQPQHF
.	TRBV19	many	TRBJ2-5	TGTGCCAGTAGTTCGAGAGGACAAGAGACCCAGTACTTC	CASSSRGQETQYF
.	TRBV14	many	TRBJ2-3	TGTGCCAGCAGCCAAGATCGAGCGTGGGATACGCAGTATTTT	CASSQDRAWDTQYF
.	TRBV5-1	few	TRBJ2-1	TGCGCCAGCCACAGGGGGGGGAAGAACAATGAGCAGTTCTTC	CASHRGGKNNEQFF
.	TRBV28	many	TRBJ1-6	TGTGCCAGCACCGACAGGAGGTCCTATAATTCACCCCTCCACTTT	CASTDRRSYNSPLHF
.	TRBV5-6	many	TRBJ1-1	TGTGCCAGCGGGGGAGTTTACGGGGACACTGAAGCTTTCTTT	CASGGVYGDTEAFF
.	TRBV19	hyperexpanded	TRBJ2-2	TGTGCCAGTAATACGCCAGGGTCGTGGAACACCGGGGAGCTGTTTTTT	CASNTPGSWNTGELFF
.	TRBV7-6	.	TRBJ2-7	TGTGCCAGCAGCTTAGCTGGTGGCAGTAGGGGGCAGTACTTC	CASSLAGGSRGQYF
.	TRBV27	many	TRBJ2-1	TGTGCCAGCAGTTCCATTTCTGGGTCAGGGAGAAACAATGAGCAGTTCTTC	CASSSISGSGRNNEQFF
.	TRBV6-5	many	TRBJ1-6	TGTGCCAGCAGTTCGGACAACTGGTCCTATAATTCACCCCTCCACTTT	CASSSDNWSYNSPLHF
.	TRBV19	many	TRBJ1-1	TGTGCCAGTAAAGTTGTCTCCTCGAACACTGAAGCTTTCTTT	CASKVVSSNTEAFF
.	TRBV5-1	few	TRBJ1-1	TGCGCCAGCAGCTGGGGCGGAGGCATGGACACTGAAGCTTCCTTT	CASSWGGGMDTEASF
TRBD1	TRBV27	many	TRBJ2-7	TGTGCCAGCAGTTACGACAGGGGCAACGAGCAGTACTTC	CASSYDRGNEQYF
.	TRBV5-3	many	TRBJ2-1	TGTGCCAGAACAAGGTGGGCCACCTACAATGAGCAGTTCTTC	CARTRWATYNEQFF
.	TRBV9	many	TRBJ2-2	TGTGCCAGCAGCGCAGACATCGGGGCCGGGGAGCTGTTTTTT	CASSADIGAGELFF
TRBD1	TRBV5-4	many	TRBJ1-3	TGTGCCAGCAGCTTGGATCCAGGGGGAGGAAACACCATATATTTT	CASSLDPGGGNTIYF
TRBD2	TRBV5-1	many	TRBJ2-5	TGCGCCAGCAGCTTGGAGGCTAGCGGACAAGAGACCCAGTACTTC	CASSLEASGQETQYF
.	TRBV11-2	many	TRBJ2-2	TGTGCCAGCAGACAAAACCGAAACAGAGAAACCGGGGAGCTGTTTTTT	CASRQNRNRETGELFF
TRBD1	TRBV5-1	many	TRBJ1-5	TGCGCCAGCAGCCCGGGACAGGGCAATCAGCCCCAGCATTTT	CASSPGQGNQPQHF
.	TRBV27	many	TRBJ2-1	TGTGCCAGCAAACCGGGACGGGGCTACAATGAGCGGTTCTTC	CASKPGRGYNERFF
.	TRBV29-1	many	TRBJ1-2	TGCAGCGTTGAAGAAGGCTTTAACTATGGCTACACCTTC	CSVEEGFNYGYTF
.	TRBV9	many	TRBJ2-2	TGTGCCAGCAGCGGGTTGACAGTTTCCACCGGGGAGCTGTTTTTT	CASSGLTVSTGELFF
.	TRBV18	many	TRBJ1-1	TGTGCCAGCTCACCCTCGGAAGGGAGTGGCACTGAAGCTTTCTTT	CASSPSEGSGTEAFF
.	TRBV6-2/TRBV6-3	many	TRBJ2-1	TGTGCCAGCAGCATGGGTGTGCGGGGAAAACCTTACAATGAGCAGTTCTTC	CASSMGVRGKPYNEQFF
.	TRBV6-1	many	TRBJ2-7	TGTGCCAGCAGTGACCCCGGGACCGTCTCCTACGAGCAGTACTTC	CASSDPGTVSYEQYF
.	TRBV12-3/TRBV12-4	few	TRBJ1-2	TGTGCCAGCAGTGTATCAGAGGTCTATGGCTACACCTTC	CASSVSEVYGYTF
TRBD1	TRBV2	many	TRBJ2-2	TGTGCCTCAACAGGACAGGGGGACACCGGGGAGCTGTTTTTT	CASTGQGDTGELFF
TRBD1	TRBV28	many	TRBJ2-5	TGTGCCAGCAGTTTAGAAGCACAGGGGGGTGGAACCCAGTACTTC	CASSLEAQGGGTQYF